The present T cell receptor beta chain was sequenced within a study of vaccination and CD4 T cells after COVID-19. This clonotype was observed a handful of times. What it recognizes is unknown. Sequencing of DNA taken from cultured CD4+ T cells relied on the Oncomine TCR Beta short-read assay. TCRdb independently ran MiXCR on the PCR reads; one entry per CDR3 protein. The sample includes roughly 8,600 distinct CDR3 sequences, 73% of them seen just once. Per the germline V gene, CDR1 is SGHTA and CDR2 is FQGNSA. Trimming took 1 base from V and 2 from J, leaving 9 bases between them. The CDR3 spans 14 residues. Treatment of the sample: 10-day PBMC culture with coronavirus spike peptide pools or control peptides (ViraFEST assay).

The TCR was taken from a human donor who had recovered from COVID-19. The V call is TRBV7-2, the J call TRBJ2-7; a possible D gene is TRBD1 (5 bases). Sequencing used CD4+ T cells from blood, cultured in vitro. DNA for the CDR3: TGTGCCAGCAGCTTAGAAGTCAGGGCCTACGAGCAGTACTTC. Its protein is CASSLEVRAYEQYF.